The entry below gives a single T cell receptor beta chain sequence along with its context. Its antigen is unknown. The data are from a study of T cell responses to AZD1222 COVID-19 vaccine. Points from the study as a whole: Per reports, nearly half of all spike-specific TCRs target regions that are unmutated in variants. Samples come after the peak T cell response, not at day 14. Seropositive status at baseline applied to only a handful of AZD1222 recipients. It should be noted that donors were predominantly white British and more often female, and clonal diversity was possibly underestimated.

The germline V gene encodes CDR1 GTSNPN and CDR2 SVGIG (reference sequence). Trimming pared 1 base from V and 8 bases from J, leaving 14 bases between. The CDR3 has 13 amino acids. Assay used: immunoSEQ multiplex PCR; TCRdb lists only in-frame clones, some missing. Here the sample spans some 120,000 clones, over 70% being singletons. The V call is TRBV30, the J call TRBJ1-2; D possibly corresponds to TRBD1 (6 bases). The receptor was isolated from an adult in good health. Sequenced here: peripheral blood, sampled on day 0 of AZD1222 vaccination. DNA of the CDR3: TGTGCCTGGAGTGGTCGGCAGGGGAAGGGCTACACCTTC. It encodes CAWSGRQGKGYTF.